The 27 T cell receptor beta chains reported below all come from one sample, sequenced in a study of human T cells and chemical hapten exposure. Time point of the sample: patch test 2, 6 weeks after DPC sensitization. Treatment indicated: therapeutic diphenylcyclopropenone sensitization with weekly scalp DPC. TCRdb itself ran the RACE reads through MiXCR, one entry per CDR3 protein. The repertoire holds 80,000 to 100,000 distinct CDR3 sequences, with about 10% as singletons. The material was whole blood, obtained in connection with sensitization to the hapten diphenylcyclopropenone (DPC). All receptors derive from a woman aged 45-65 years with alopecia areata. Some clones in this sample may be carry-over from other donors' samples.

The chain employs TRBV2 and TRBJ2-5; 9 nucleotides align to TRBD2. V dropped 4 bases and J dropped 3; count of bases not matched to a gene: 6. The V gene's germline CDR1 is SNHLY and CDR2 FYNNEI. CDR3 length: 15 residues. The CDR3 here is CASSALAGLKETQYF. The CDR3 region has the DNA TGTGCCAGCAGTGCACTAGCGGGCTTAAAAGAGACCCAGTACTTC.

This clonotype was picked up many times. The chain uses TRBV7-2 and TRBJ2-3, with TRBD1 matching over 7 bases. This CDR3 comprises 13 residues. Trimming at V came to 6 bases and at J to 6 bases, leaving 6 bases not matched to a gene. CDR1 is SGHTA, CDR2 FQGNSA, per germline. Here the CDR3 reads CASRATGVDTQYF. DNA of the CDR3: TGTGCCAGCAGAGCCACAGGGGTGGATACGCAGTATTTT.

In regard to this clonotype: This may be a read error, as it is one base from a much larger clone. The rearrangement links TRBV7-9 to TRBJ2-1; D not certain. Germline-derived CDR1 and CDR2 are SEHNR and FQNEAQ (reference sequence). This CDR3 region has 13 residues. The CDR3 protein is CVSRLKWDNEQFF. CDR3 DNA: TGTGTCAGCCGCCTAAAATGGGACAATGAGCAGTTCTTC.

This clonotype was detected many times. The genes are TRBV7-2 and TRBJ2-3, with D unresolved. CDR1 is SGHTA, CDR2 FQGNSA, per germline. V lost 4 bases and J 5 bases, leaving 19 bases between the germline ends. This CDR3 comprises 16 residues. Here the CDR3 DNA reads TGTGCCAGCAGCTCAAGCCCCAGGCAGACTGGAGATACGCAGTATTTT. Protein product: CASSSSPRQTGDTQYF.

This clonotype was counted many times. The chain is built from TRBV20-1 and TRBJ1-1; D remains unclear. This CDR3 is 14 amino acids long. V was cut by 6 bases and J by 0 bases, with 14 bases left in between. Germline V lookup: CDR1 DFQATT, CDR2 SNEGSKA (reference sequence). The CDR3 protein is CSARTRLLNTEAFF. The CDR3 DNA follows: TGCAGTGCAAGAACCAGGCTATTGAACACTGAAGCTTTCTTT.

This clonotype was counted between two and nine times. The chain joins TRBV7-7 to TRBJ2-2, with D possibly TRBD1 on 6 matching bases. Trimming cost V 5 bases and J 3 bases, with 10 bases left between them. Germline CDR1 SSHAT, CDR2 FNYEAQ (reference sequence). The CDR3 loop spans 14 amino acids. CDR3 protein: CASSPHRDTGELFF. The CDR3 coding sequence is TGTGCCAGCAGCCCTCACAGGGACACCGGGGAGCTGTTTTTT.

This chain links TRBV18 with TRBJ2-7, with D unclear. CDR1 is KGHSH and CDR2 is LQKENI in the germline V gene. The germline V and J ends were trimmed by 0 bases and 2 bases, with 14 bases remaining between them. The CDR3 length is 16 residues. The CDR3 protein is CASSPPATGPTYEQYF. Here the CDR3 DNA reads TGTGCCAGCTCACCACCCGCGACCGGGCCAACCTACGAGCAGTACTTC.

This clonotype was detected only a few times. This sequence joins TRBV24-1 and TRBJ2-5, with D possibly TRBD2 on 6 matching bases. CDR3 length equals 13 residues. Germline V gives CDR1 KGHDR, CDR2 SFDVKD. The V end was cut by 7 bases, the J end by 5 bases, with 13 bases between. This CDR3 is CATRGGGMETQYF. The CDR3 DNA reads as TGTGCCACCAGGGGAGGCGGCATGGAGACCCAGTACTTC.

This clonotype was seen at least ten times. This sequence joins TRBV7-2 and TRBJ2-5, with 10 bases fitting TRBD2. There are 18 residues in the CDR3. Trimming at V came to 2 bases and at J to 2 bases, leaving 11 bases not matched to a gene. CDR1 is SGHTA and CDR2 is FQGNSA in the germline V gene. The CDR3 here is CASSLPPSGRRQQETQYF. The CDR3, as DNA: TGTGCCAGCAGCTTACCGCCTAGCGGGAGACGCCAACAAGAGACCCAGTACTTC.

The V gene is TRBV20-1, the J gene TRBJ2-5; 8 nucleotides agree with TRBD1. Per the germline V gene, CDR1 is DFQATT and CDR2 is SNEGSKA (reference sequence). V trimming: 6 bases; J trimming: 1 base; junction bases outside the gene matches: 7. This CDR3 contains 14 residues. The CDR3 loop is CSASGGAGQETQYF. The CDR3 DNA sequence: TGCAGTGCATCAGGGGGCGCTGGCCAAGAGACCCAGTACTTC.

This clonotype came up a few times. The rearrangement links TRBV29-1 to TRBJ2-5; possible D gene TRBD1, 6 bases. The CDR3 is 11 amino acids. Germline CDR1 SQVTM, CDR2 ANQGSEA. The ends were cut back, 7 bases at V and 5 bases at J, with 11 bases in the middle. CDR3 sequence: CSGRGRETQYF. The CDR3 DNA is TGCAGCGGCAGGGGCCGGGAGACCCAGTACTTC.

This clonotype was seen repeatedly, ten times or more. The chain combines TRBV7-9 with TRBJ1-4; no reliable D call. Per germline, CDR1 SEHNR and CDR2 FQNEAQ (reference sequence). This CDR3 has 12 residues. The V gene lost 5 bases and the J gene lost 8 bases, with 9 bases spanning the gap. For the CDR3, the DNA is TGTGCCAGCAGCAAGATCGCCGAAAAACTGTTTTTT. Protein sequence: CASSKIAEKLFF.

This chain links TRBV20-1 with TRBJ2-3, with a possible D match to TRBD2 (6 bases). CDR3 length: 16 amino acids. The V gene lost 8 bases and the J gene lost 0 bases, with 21 bases spanning the gap. Germline V CDR1 and CDR2: DFQATT, SNEGSKA (reference sequence). CDR3 nucleotide sequence: TGCAGTCCCCCCGGGTCGACGGGAGTGAGCACAGATACGCAGTATTTT. Protein product: CSPPGSTGVSTDTQYF.

V usage is TRBV20-1 and J usage is TRBJ1-5, with 10 bases identical to TRBD1. V gave up 4 bases and J gave up 3 bases; unmatched junction bases: 6. Germline CDR1 and CDR2: DFQATT and SNEGSKA (reference sequence). CDR3 length: 15 residues. The CDR3 loop reads CSAKETGGANQPQHF. As DNA, the CDR3 is TGCAGTGCTAAGGAGACAGGGGGCGCCAATCAGCCCCAGCATTTT.

This clonotype was counted ten times or more. The chain combines TRBV29-1 with TRBJ1-1; 9 bases fit TRBD1. Per the germline V gene, CDR1 is SQVTM and CDR2 is ANQGSEA. CDR3 length equals 15 residues. V lost 7 bases, J lost 4 bases, and 13 bases stayed unmatched. CDR3 sequence (DNA): TGCAGCGCCGAGATACCGGGACAGGGAGGCACTGAAGCTTTCTTT. Translated: CSAEIPGQGGTEAFF.

The chain couples TRBV7-9 to TRBJ2-7, with 8 bases lining up with TRBD1. The CDR3 loop spans 14 amino acids. J was trimmed by 6 bases and V by 3 bases; bases with no gene match: 7. CDR1 and CDR2 (germline): SEHNR, FQNEAQ (reference sequence). The CDR3 is CASSFAPDRVEQYF. The DNA for the CDR3 is TGTGCCAGCAGCTTTGCCCCGGACAGGGTCGAGCAGTACTTC.

This clonotype was found many times. This chain links TRBV11-2 with TRBJ1-6, with D uncertain. Germline CDR1 is SGHAT and CDR2 is FQNNGV. Deletions cut 5 bases from V and 11 bases from J, with 22 bases between. CDR3 size: 16 residues. CDR3 sequence (DNA): TGTGCCAGCAGCCTCCTGTTGTCGTCTGCGAAGGCACCCCTCCACTTT. This sequence encodes CASSLLLSSAKAPLHF.

Ten or more counts support this clonotype. The chain has TRBV12-3 or TRBV12-4 and TRBJ2-4, with D possibly being TRBD1 or TRBD2 (5 bases each). V was cut by 4 bases and J by 0 bases, with 25 bases left in between. CDR3 length: 20 amino acids. The CDR3 coding sequence is TGTGCCAGCAGTTCTGCCCTTGGGGGAAAGCCCTTCTTAGCCAAAAACATTCAGTACTTC. Amino acids: CASSSALGGKPFLAKNIQYF.

This clonotype showed up many times. The V and J genes are TRBV30 and TRBJ2-4, with unresolved D. V was pared by 3 bases and J by 2 bases, with 8 bases between. The CDR3 length is 13 residues. Germline V gene sequence: CDR1 GTSNPN, CDR2 SVGIG (reference sequence). The CDR3 bases are TGTGCCTGGAGCCCGCGGTCCAAAAACATTCAGTACTTC. Translating gives CAWSPRSKNIQYF.

There are a few counts of this clonotype. The rearrangement links TRBV7-2 to TRBJ1-1; D is unresolved. Per germline, CDR1 SGHTA and CDR2 FQGNSA. V lost 0 bases and J 1 base, leaving 6 bases between the germline ends. The length of the CDR3 is 14 residues. CDR3 coding DNA: TGTGCCAGCAGCTTAGCCGCAGGGAACACTGAAGCTTTCTTT. Its protein is CASSLAAGNTEAFF.

The sample holds a few counts of this clonotype. The rearrangement joins TRBV29-1 to TRBJ2-2, with 14 bases fitting TRBD2. The germline V gene has CDR1 SQVTM and CDR2 ANQGSEA. The V and J ends lost 7 bases and 6 bases, in that order; junction bases with no gene match: 10. The CDR3 length is 16 residues. The DNA for the CDR3 is TGCAGCGCCCTTTCTCCGGGACTAGCGGGAGCCGGGGAGCTGTTTTTT. Protein: CSALSPGLAGAGELFF.

This clonotype has ten or more counts. The gene calls are TRBV7-6 and TRBJ2-6, with D perhaps matching TRBD1 (5 bases). Trimming shortened V by 1 base and J by 0 bases, and 10 bases separated the two germline ends. The CDR3 is 17 residues long. Germline V gene sequence: CDR1 SGHVS, CDR2 FNYEAQ. CDR3 coding DNA: TGTGCCAGCAGCTTAGGGTTGGGGCCCTCTGGGGCCAACGTCCTGACTTTC. It specifies CASSLGLGPSGANVLTF.

This clonotype was observed at least ten times. CDR3 nucleotide sequence: TGTGCCACCAGCAGTCCTAGGGGGTATGGCTACACCTTC. It translates to CATSSPRGYGYTF. The chain couples TRBV15 to TRBJ1-2; a possible D gene is TRBD1 (6 bases). Trimming took 3 bases from V and 5 from J, leaving 10 bases between them. Germline loops: CDR1 LNHNV, CDR2 YYDKDF (reference sequence). CDR3 length: 13 residues.

The V and J genes are TRBV15 and TRBJ1-5; 8 bases align to TRBD1. V lost 1 base, J lost 5 bases, and 4 bases stayed unmatched. The CDR3 sequence is 15 residues long. The germline V gene encodes CDR1 LNHNV and CDR2 YYDKDF (reference sequence). The CDR3: CATSRADRAHQPQHF. The CDR3 region has the DNA TGTGCCACCAGCAGAGCGGACAGGGCCCATCAGCCCCAGCATTTT.

This clonotype was seen a handful of times. The chain has TRBV7-8 and TRBJ2-7; D uncertain. CDR1 and CDR2 (germline): SGHVS, FQNEAQ. Trimming removed 5 bases from V and 2 bases from J, with 16 bases in between. The CDR3 loop spans 15 amino acids. CDR3 region: CASSTLPKGTYEQYF. The DNA for the CDR3 is TGTGCCAGCAGCACACTCCCGAAGGGAACCTACGAGCAGTACTTC.

The table lists this clonotype with many counts. CDR3 loop: CSAGNGQGARNTIYF. The DNA of the CDR3 is TGCAGCGCCGGAAATGGACAGGGGGCTCGAAACACCATATATTTT. The rearrangement uses TRBV29-1 and TRBJ1-3, with 11 bases lining up with TRBD1. V trimming: 7 bases; J trimming: 5 bases; junction bases outside the gene matches: 10. The CDR3 consists of 15 residues. From germline, CDR1 is SQVTM and CDR2 ANQGSEA.

This clonotype occurred many times. The gene calls are TRBV20-1 and TRBJ2-7, with 9 bases aligning to TRBD2. V shed 2 bases and J 2 bases; nucleotides not matched to a gene: 4. The CDR3 length is 14 residues. Per germline, CDR1 DFQATT and CDR2 SNEGSKA (reference sequence). As DNA, the CDR3 is TGCAGTGCTAGACCTAGCGGGGAAGCCTACGAGCAGTACTTC. The encoded protein is CSARPSGEAYEQYF.